The next 8 T cell receptor beta chains were all read from a single sample in a study of cytomegalovirus exposure and HLA in healthy donors. PCR used 60 Vbeta primers and 13 Jbeta primers. Sequencing was performed with immunoSEQ multiplex PCR; in TCRdb, only in-frame clones are kept and a portion is missing. The sample contains 200,000 or so clones, 75% to 90% of which appear only once. Sequencing was done on a sample of PBMCs. The receptor source for this set is a woman in her thirties or forties in good health and CMV-seronegative.

The rearrangement joins TRBV15 to TRBJ2-7; 10 nucleotides align to TRBD2. The CDR3 spans 14 residues. J gave up 1 base and V 6 bases, and 3 bases lay outside the gene matches. CDR1 is LNHNV, CDR2 YYDKDF, per germline (reference sequence). The CDR3 protein is CATSGLADSYEQYF. CDR3 nucleotides: TGTGCCACCAGTGGACTAGCGGATTCCTACGAGCAGTACTTC.

The V gene is TRBV27, the J gene TRBJ2-7; 13 nucleotides line up with TRBD2. CDR3 length: 14 residues. The junction had 3 bases not matched to a gene; V was cut back by 5 bases and J by 5 bases. CDR1 is MNHEY, CDR2 SMNVEV, per germline (reference sequence). This CDR3 reads CASSPGLAGNEQYF. The CDR3 nucleotides are TGTGCCAGCAGTCCGGGACTAGCGGGGAACGAGCAGTACTTC.

This clone was seen a handful of times. The chain is built from TRBV25-1 and TRBJ1-1; no reliable D call. The ends were cut back, 3 bases at V and 0 bases at J, with 8 bases in the middle. The CDR3 sequence is 14 residues long. Germline-derived CDR1 and CDR2 are MGHDK and SYGVNS. The CDR3: CASSDGLLNTEAFF. CDR3 nucleotide sequence: TGTGCCAGCAGTGATGGGCTATTGAACACTGAAGCTTTCTTT. The variable domain in full, completed from reference TRBV25-1 and TRBJ1-1, reads EADIYQTPRYLVIGTGKKITLECSQTMGHDKMYWYQQDPGMELHLIHYSYGVNSTEKGDLSSESTVSRIRTEHFPLTLESARPSHTSQYLCASSDGLLNTEAFFGQGTRLTVV.

The chain uses TRBV6-5 and TRBJ2-7; 11 bases are a match to TRBD2. The CDR3 runs 15 residues. V shed 4 bases and J 4 bases; nucleotides not matched to a gene: 6. Germline lookup yields CDR1 MNHEY and CDR2 SVGAGI. The CDR3 region has the DNA TGTGCCAGCAGTTTAGCGGGAGGGCCGCCTTACGAGCAGTACTTC. Residues: CASSLAGGPPYEQYF.

The rearrangement uses TRBV7-3 and TRBJ1-2; D is perhaps TRBD1 (6 bases). Germline V CDR1 and CDR2: SGHTA, FQGTGA. This CDR3 spans 14 amino acids. V lost 8 bases, J lost 4 bases, and 17 bases lay in between. CDR3 in amino acids: CASGETGGAYGYTF. As DNA, the CDR3 is TGTGCCAGCGGGGAGACAGGTGGCGCCTATGGCTACACCTTC.

The chain recombines TRBV28 with TRBJ1-1; a weak D match, TRBD1 (5 bases). There are 13 residues in the CDR3. The V and J ends lost 7 bases and 0 bases respectively, with 9 bases between them. CDR1 and CDR2 from the germline V gene are MDHEN and SYDVKM. CDR3 DNA sequence: TGTGCCAGCATAGACAGTTTGAACACTGAAGCTTTCTTT. Translation gives CASIDSLNTEAFF. Supplemented by reference TRBV28 and TRBJ1-1, the full variable domain reads DVKVTQSSRYLVKRTGEKVFLECVQDMDHENMFWYRQDPGLGLRLIYFSYDVKMKEKGDIPEGYSVSREKKERFSLILESASTNQTSMYLCASIDSLNTEAFFGQGTRLTVV.

This chain links TRBV9 with TRBJ2-7; 7 bases map to TRBD1. This CDR3 has 14 residues. The germline V gene encodes CDR1 SGDLS and CDR2 YYNGEE. V was pared by 4 bases and J by 2 bases, with 6 bases of the junction left unmatched. CDR3 DNA sequence: TGTGCCAGCAGCCCGGCGACAGGGACCTACGAGCAGTACTTC. Encoded protein: CASSPATGTYEQYF.

The chain couples TRBV2 to TRBJ1-2, with 10 bases that match TRBD1. Trimming at V came to 6 bases and at J to 4 bases, leaving 14 bases not matched to a gene. Germline lookup yields CDR1 SNHLY and CDR2 FYNNEI. CDR3 length: 17 residues. CDR3 sequence: CASSPIPGTGVAYGYTF. The CDR3 DNA sequence: TGTGCCAGCAGCCCGATCCCGGGGACAGGGGTTGCCTATGGCTACACCTTC.